A selection of T cell receptor beta chains follows, all from one sample in a study of monozygotic twins with inflammatory bowel disease. TCRdb reprocessed the 5' RACE reads and reports one entry per CDR3 protein, with no DNA. The sample's table shows approximately 420,000 distinct CDR3 sequences. Sequencing used blood. The source is a human donor with ulcerative colitis or Crohn's disease, or a healthy co-twin of an affected twin (not recorded which). CDR3s include the opening cysteine and the closing phenylalanine or tryptophan.

v_call: TRBV3-1
j_call: TRBJ2-5
cdr3_aa: CASSDRDQETQYF

v_call: TRBV27
j_call: TRBJ2-7
cdr3_aa: CASSLTGTYEQYF

v_call: TRBV6-6
j_call: TRBJ1-1
cdr3_aa: CASSYPQGATEAFF

v_call: TRBV15
j_call: TRBJ2-1
cdr3_aa: CATSRDYGGSSYNEQFF

v_call: TRBV27
j_call: TRBJ2-6
cdr3_aa: CASSLSWRANVLTF

v_call: TRBV29-1
j_call: TRBJ2-7
cdr3_aa: CSVEDRGADYEQYF

v_call: TRBV10-3
j_call: TRBJ2-1
cdr3_aa: CAISAPRGNNEQFF

v_call: TRBV15
j_call: TRBJ2-3
cdr3_aa: CATSGYRVLTDTQYF

v_call: TRBV5-1
j_call: TRBJ1-6
cdr3_aa: CASSSGGTLNSPLHF

v_call: TRBV20-1
j_call: TRBJ1-4
cdr3_aa: CSARRGQVNEKLFF

v_call: TRBV5-6
j_call: TRBJ1-5
cdr3_aa: CASSLKTGWAGNQPQHF

v_call: TRBV6-5
j_call: TRBJ1-2
cdr3_aa: CASSYRHDVYGYTF

v_call: TRBV7-3
j_call: TRBJ2-1
cdr3_aa: CASSLDREDEQFF

v_call: TRBV5-6
j_call: TRBJ2-5
cdr3_aa: CASSSGAGEAQYF

v_call: TRBV11-1
j_call: TRBJ2-7
cdr3_aa: CASTDTAFYEQYF

v_call: TRBV5-6
j_call: TRBJ1-2
cdr3_aa: CASSPLESLDLYGYTF

v_call: TRBV15
j_call: TRBJ1-5
cdr3_aa: CATSRDIAGTGGSQPQHF

v_call: TRBV12-3/TRBV12-4
j_call: TRBJ1-2
cdr3_aa: CASSVQGLRGYGYTF

v_call: TRBV7-6
j_call: TRBJ2-1
cdr3_aa: CASSLGTGATIYNEQFF

v_call: TRBV15
j_call: TRBJ2-6
cdr3_aa: CATVRMPNSGANVLTF

v_call: TRBV24-1
j_call: TRBJ2-1
cdr3_aa: CAVASGTRTNEQFF

v_call: TRBV6-1
j_call: TRBJ1-6
cdr3_aa: CASSEPWPRNNSPLHF

v_call: TRBV30
j_call: TRBJ2-5
cdr3_aa: CAWSVRTSGGTQETQYF

v_call: TRBV29-1
j_call: TRBJ2-5
cdr3_aa: CSVARDRVIGTQYF

v_call: TRBV7-6
j_call: TRBJ2-1
cdr3_aa: CASSLMQNEQFF

v_call: TRBV7-9
j_call: TRBJ1-1
cdr3_aa: CASSLKNREAFF

v_call: TRBV20-1
j_call: TRBJ2-7
cdr3_aa: CSSTSLGEQYF

v_call: TRBV6-1
j_call: TRBJ2-1
cdr3_aa: CASSEHDLATQFF

v_call: TRBV7-2
j_call: TRBJ1-1
cdr3_aa: CASSLQGRDEAFF

v_call: TRBV4-3
j_call: TRBJ1-2
cdr3_aa: CASSQGVNGNYGYTF

v_call: TRBV12-3/TRBV12-4
j_call: TRBJ2-1
cdr3_aa: CASIQAPYNEQFF

v_call: TRBV5-1
j_call: TRBJ1-3
cdr3_aa: CASSPMGGNTIYF

v_call: TRBV12-3/TRBV12-4
j_call: TRBJ2-5
cdr3_aa: CASSLTGRGETQYF

v_call: TRBV6-1
j_call: TRBJ2-7
cdr3_aa: CASSFQSYEQYF

v_call: TRBV7-2
j_call: TRBJ2-7
cdr3_aa: CASSSGSGYEQYF

v_call: TRBV10-3
j_call: TRBJ2-7
cdr3_aa: CATARTSGSVAYEQYF

v_call: TRBV29-1
j_call: TRBJ1-1
cdr3_aa: CSVDRGQGIEAFF

v_call: TRBV28
j_call: TRBJ1-4
cdr3_aa: CASSPGQGGKLFF

v_call: TRBV20-1
j_call: TRBJ1-2
cdr3_aa: CSAIPWGAGGYTF

v_call: TRBV5-1
j_call: TRBJ2-1
cdr3_aa: CASSLGQTGSYNEQFF

v_call: TRBV27
j_call: TRBJ1-5
cdr3_aa: CASSPSVGHSNQPQHF

v_call: TRBV2
j_call: TRBJ2-5
cdr3_aa: CASKETLPETQYF

v_call: TRBV6-1
j_call: TRBJ1-2
cdr3_aa: CASSETGQTYGYTF

v_call: TRBV7-6
j_call: TRBJ2-1
cdr3_aa: CASSLSLADEQFF

v_call: TRBV18
j_call: TRBJ2-1
cdr3_aa: CASSRAGNYNEQFF

v_call: TRBV10-3
j_call: TRBJ2-3
cdr3_aa: CAIGSGSGDTQYF

v_call: TRBV5-1
j_call: TRBJ1-2
cdr3_aa: CASSSGQANGYTF

v_call: TRBV7-9
j_call: TRBJ2-7
cdr3_aa: CASSLPRGGGYEQYF